The T cell receptor beta chain under discussion was sequenced for a study of cytomegalovirus exposure and HLA in healthy donors. Looking at the study overall: Later analysis reported that the roughly 120 validation repertoires shared the platform of the 600 to 750 first-cohort repertoires.

Overall study findings and caveats: In vitro assays verified that a few CMV-associated chains recognized CMV antigens specifically. Some TCR beta chains (roughly 160 of them) were listed as cytomegalovirus-associated.

The CDR3 extends over 14 amino acids. V dropped 6 bases and J dropped 6; count of bases not matched to a gene: 3. Germline lookup yields CDR1 SNHLY and CDR2 FYNNEI. As to this clone: No antigen is known for it.

The repertoire was sequenced with immunoSEQ multiplex PCR; TCRdb's copy has only in-frame clones and lacks some. Among under 300,000 clones, just over 85% were seen once, and the ten largest hold around 1%. Sequencing was done on a sample of PBMCs. The V gene is TRBV2, the J gene TRBJ2-4; 12 positions agree with TRBD2. The TCR sequence derives from a young woman in good health and CMV-seronegative. The CDR3 nucleotides are TGTGCCAGCAGGCTGGGACTAGCGGGAAACATTCAGTACTTC. Its translation: CASRLGLAGNIQYF.